Listed below are T cell receptor beta chains from one sample, sequenced in a study of cytomegalovirus exposure and HLA in healthy donors. TCRdb's copy holds only in-frame clones and misses some; the assay was immunoSEQ multiplex PCR. The sample has over 150,000 clones; 75% to 95% are singletons. What was sequenced was PBMCs. These receptors were collected from a woman aged 18-29 years in good health and CMV-seropositive. CDR3s include the opening cysteine and the closing phenylalanine or tryptophan. A D gene is named only where the DNA matches it firmly. A clone size is listed for some rows: how often the clone was seen (once, few, many), or a class if it is expanded.

clone_size: NA; v_call: TRBV4-2; j_call: TRBJ2-5; d_call: NA; cdr3_aa: CASSQGGGRQDQETQYF; cdr3_nt: TGTGCCAGCAGCCAAGGAGGAGGTCGCCAGGATCAAGAGACCCAGTACTTC
clone_size: NA; v_call: TRBV4-3; j_call: TRBJ2-5; d_call: TRBD2; cdr3_aa: CASSQVLAGETQYF; cdr3_nt: TGCGCCAGCAGCCAAGTACTAGCGGGAGAGACCCAGTACTTC
clone_size: NA; v_call: TRBV6-6; j_call: TRBJ1-2; d_call: NA; cdr3_aa: CASSYEGSYGYTF; cdr3_nt: TGTGCCAGCAGTTACGAGGGTTCCTATGGCTACACCTTC
clone_size: NA; v_call: TRBV7-6; j_call: TRBJ2-1; d_call: NA; cdr3_aa: CASSPSGAEQFF; cdr3_nt: TGTGCCAGCAGTCCCTCCGGTGCTGAGCAGTTCTTC
clone_size: NA; v_call: TRBV7-6; j_call: TRBJ1-5; d_call: NA; cdr3_aa: CASSQVHGQPQHF; cdr3_nt: TGTGCCAGCAGCCAAGTGCACGGGCAGCCCCAGCATTTT
clone_size: NA; v_call: TRBV6-5; j_call: TRBJ1-3; d_call: NA; cdr3_aa: CASRIGTLGNTIYF; cdr3_nt: TGTGCCAGCAGAATTGGGACACTAGGAAACACCATATATTTT
clone_size: NA; v_call: TRBV5-4; j_call: TRBJ2-7; d_call: TRBD2; cdr3_aa: CASSLAQAGSSYEQYF; cdr3_nt: TGTGCCAGCAGCTTGGCTCAAGCGGGGAGCTCCTACGAGCAGTACTTC
clone_size: NA; v_call: TRBV6-1; j_call: TRBJ2-2; d_call: NA; cdr3_aa: CASSERQGRGELFF; cdr3_nt: TGTGCCAGCAGTGAACGTCAGGGGCGAGGGGAGCTGTTTTTT
clone_size: NA; v_call: TRBV12-5; j_call: TRBJ2-7; d_call: TRBD2; cdr3_aa: CASSVAGAYEQYF; cdr3_nt: TGTGCTAGCTCGGTCGCGGGGGCCTACGAGCAGTACTTC
clone_size: NA; v_call: TRBV6-5; j_call: TRBJ2-1; d_call: NA; cdr3_aa: CASSYSKVAAYNEQFF; cdr3_nt: TGTGCCAGCAGTTACTCGAAGGTAGCGGCCTACAATGAGCAGTTCTTC
clone_size: NA; v_call: TRBV18; j_call: TRBJ2-7; d_call: TRBD1; cdr3_aa: CASSQGQFYEQYF; cdr3_nt: TGTGCCAGCTCACAGGGACAGTTCTACGAGCAGTACTTC
clone_size: NA; v_call: TRBV15; j_call: TRBJ2-3; d_call: TRBD2; cdr3_aa: CATSRDLAGGGTDTQYF; cdr3_nt: TGTGCCACCAGCAGAGATCTAGCGGGGGGAGGCACAGATACGCAGTATTTT
clone_size: NA; v_call: TRBV5-6; j_call: TRBJ2-7; d_call: TRBD1; cdr3_aa: CASSGGQPYYEQYF; cdr3_nt: TGTGCCAGCAGCGGGGGACAGCCTTACTACGAGCAGTACTTC
clone_size: NA; v_call: TRBV18; j_call: TRBJ2-7; d_call: NA; cdr3_aa: CASSSFPGTQGTYEQYF; cdr3_nt: TGTGCCAGCTCATCCTTCCCCGGGACTCAAGGTACCTACGAGCAGTACTTC
clone_size: NA; v_call: TRBV5-4; j_call: TRBJ2-1; d_call: NA; cdr3_aa: CASSPRTASYNEQFF; cdr3_nt: TGTGCCAGCAGCCCTCGGACTGCCTCATACAATGAGCAGTTCTTC
clone_size: NA; v_call: TRBV2; j_call: TRBJ2-5; d_call: NA; cdr3_aa: CASSDRTGATFQETQYF; cdr3_nt: TGTGCCAGCAGTGACCGAACGGGAGCGACATTTCAAGAGACCCAGTACTTC
clone_size: NA; v_call: TRBV29-1; j_call: TRBJ1-5; d_call: TRBD1; cdr3_aa: CSVGQGLNQPQHF; cdr3_nt: TGCAGCGTTGGACAGGGTCTCAATCAGCCCCAGCATTTT
clone_size: NA; v_call: TRBV11-2; j_call: TRBJ2-4; d_call: NA; cdr3_aa: CASSRGPGAQYF; cdr3_nt: TGTGCCAGCAGCCGTGGTCCAGGGGCACAGTACTTC
clone_size: NA; v_call: TRBV7-8; j_call: TRBJ2-7; d_call: NA; cdr3_aa: CASSLAPGTQTYEQYF; cdr3_nt: TGTGCCAGCAGCTTAGCCCCCGGGACTCAAACCTACGAGCAGTACTTC
clone_size: NA; v_call: TRBV23-1; j_call: TRBJ2-7; d_call: NA; cdr3_aa: CASSQSYVTPAHEQYF; cdr3_nt: TGCGCCAGCAGTCAATCATACGTGACACCGGCGCACGAGCAGTACTTC
clone_size: NA; v_call: TRBV7-7; j_call: TRBJ1-4; d_call: TRBD1; cdr3_aa: CASSQGGQFNEKLFF; cdr3_nt: TGTGCCAGCAGCCAAGGGGGACAGTTTAATGAAAAACTGTTTTTT
clone_size: NA; v_call: TRBV19; j_call: TRBJ2-7; d_call: TRBD2; cdr3_aa: CASSMGLAGPSFGYEQYF; cdr3_nt: TGTGCCAGTAGTATGGGACTAGCGGGACCCTCTTTCGGGTACGAGCAGTACTTC
clone_size: once; v_call: TRBV10-3; j_call: TRBJ1-3; d_call: NA; cdr3_aa: CAIMSPSGNTIYF; cdr3_nt: TGTGCCATCATGTCTCCTTCTGGAAACACCATATATTTT
clone_size: NA; v_call: TRBV4-1; j_call: TRBJ1-4; d_call: NA; cdr3_aa: CARGDEKLFF; cdr3_nt: TGCGCCAGAGGGGATGAAAAACTGTTTTTT
clone_size: NA; v_call: TRBV6-8; j_call: TRBJ1-1; d_call: NA; cdr3_aa: CASSYPVTEAFF; cdr3_nt: TGTGCCAGCAGTTACCCGGTTACTGAAGCTTTCTTT
clone_size: NA; v_call: TRBV5-1; j_call: TRBJ2-1; d_call: TRBD2; cdr3_aa: CASSLGTSDYNEQFF; cdr3_nt: TGCGCCAGCAGCTTGGGGACTAGCGACTACAATGAGCAGTTCTTC
clone_size: NA; v_call: TRBV15; j_call: TRBJ2-1; d_call: NA; cdr3_aa: CATGLDEQFF; cdr3_nt: TGTGCCACCGGCCTCGATGAGCAGTTCTTC
clone_size: NA; v_call: TRBV6-5; j_call: TRBJ2-7; d_call: TRBD1; cdr3_aa: CASSYSWDRTAYEQYF; cdr3_nt: TGTGCCAGCAGTTACTCATGGGACAGGACCGCCTACGAGCAGTACTTC
clone_size: NA; v_call: TRBV9; j_call: TRBJ2-7; d_call: TRBD1; cdr3_aa: CASSYRDRGAYEQYF; cdr3_nt: TGTGCCAGCAGCTACCGGGACAGGGGGGCCTACGAGCAGTACTTC
clone_size: NA; v_call: TRBV4-2; j_call: TRBJ2-6; d_call: TRBD2; cdr3_aa: CASSQDSGAPGANVLTF; cdr3_nt: TGTGCCAGCAGCCAAGATAGCGGGGCTCCTGGGGCCAACGTCCTGACTTTC
clone_size: NA; v_call: TRBV25-1; j_call: TRBJ2-1; d_call: TRBD2; cdr3_aa: CASSGSTSGSSSYNEQFF; cdr3_nt: TGTGCCAGCAGTGGCAGCACTAGCGGGAGTTCTAGCTACAATGAGCAGTTCTTC
clone_size: NA; v_call: TRBV10-2; j_call: TRBJ2-2; d_call: TRBD2; cdr3_aa: CATFPGGLTGELFF; cdr3_nt: TGCGCCACCTTTCCGGGAGGATTGACCGGGGAGCTGTTTTTT
clone_size: NA; v_call: TRBV25-1; j_call: TRBJ2-1; d_call: NA; cdr3_aa: CASSELSGRYNEQFF; cdr3_nt: TGTGCCAGCAGTGAGCTTAGCGGACGATACAATGAGCAGTTCTTC
clone_size: NA; v_call: TRBV6-5; j_call: TRBJ1-2; d_call: TRBD1; cdr3_aa: CASSYAEIRGEYGYTF; cdr3_nt: TGTGCCAGCAGTTACGCAGAAATCAGGGGGGAGTATGGCTACACCTTC
clone_size: once; v_call: TRBV5-5; j_call: TRBJ2-7; d_call: TRBD2; cdr3_aa: CASSSSGGYEQYF; cdr3_nt: TGTGCCAGCAGCTCTTCGGGGGGCTACGAGCAGTACTTC
clone_size: NA; v_call: TRBV19; j_call: TRBJ1-4; d_call: NA; cdr3_aa: CASSDFLGDQAEKLFF; cdr3_nt: TGTGCCAGTAGTGATTTTCTCGGGGATCAGGCTGAAAAACTGTTTTTT
clone_size: NA; v_call: TRBV7-2; j_call: TRBJ1-2; d_call: NA; cdr3_aa: CASSLEGPASTFYGYTF; cdr3_nt: TGTGCCAGCAGCTTAGAGGGGCCAGCCTCTACCTTCTATGGCTACACCTTC
clone_size: NA; v_call: TRBV28; j_call: TRBJ2-7; d_call: NA; cdr3_aa: CASHGTFFQEQYF; cdr3_nt: TGTGCCAGCCATGGGACATTCTTTCAGGAGCAGTACTTC
clone_size: NA; v_call: TRBV11-2; j_call: TRBJ2-2; d_call: NA; cdr3_aa: CASSLQGIAGELFF; cdr3_nt: TGTGCCAGCAGCTTACAGGGAATTGCCGGGGAGCTGTTTTTT
clone_size: NA; v_call: TRBV6-6; j_call: TRBJ2-3; d_call: NA; cdr3_aa: CASSGEKRASTDTQYF; cdr3_nt: TGTGCCAGCAGTGGGGAGAAGAGAGCTAGCACAGATACGCAGTATTTT